The rows below give T cell receptor beta chains drawn from one sample of a study of blood T cell repertoires in COVID-19. Profiling relied on immunoSEQ multiplex PCR, and the TCRdb table lists in-frame clones only, not all of them. The sample has 250,000 to 300,000 clones; 86% are singletons. Material for sequencing was peripheral blood. The receptors were sampled from a woman aged 25 to 39 with active or convalescent COVID-19. Each CDR3 is given with its conserved first and last residue. A D gene is named only where the DNA matches it firmly. The size field is filled for only some rows; it gives once, few, many or a size class.

j_call,clone_size,v_call,d_call,cdr3_nt,cdr3_aa
TRBJ2-3,.,TRBV13,TRBD2,TGTGCCAGCAGCCCTCACTGGTTACTAGCGGGGGCCTCTAGCACAGATACGCAGTATTTT,CASSPHWLLAGASSTDTQYF
TRBJ1-1,.,TRBV6-2/TRBV6-3,TRBD1,TGTGCCAGCAGTCAAAGGACAGGGGGCAAGGGAGCTTTCTTT,CASSQRTGGKGAFF
TRBJ1-2,.,TRBV30,TRBD1,TGTGCCTGGACCTCAGGCCGGGACAGGGGTTTTAGGTGGGGCTACACCTTC,CAWTSGRDRGFRWGYTF
TRBJ2-5,.,TRBV15,.,TGTGCCACCAGCAGAGAAGGACAGTCGCGCGAAAAGACCCAGTACTTC,CATSREGQSREKTQYF
TRBJ1-3,.,TRBV10-2,.,TGCGCCAGCAGTGAGATGCGGGGCACTGGAAACACCATATATTTT,CASSEMRGTGNTIYF
TRBJ1-6,.,TRBV30,TRBD1,TGTGCCTGGAGCACCGGGACAGGGATCTATAATTCACCCCTCCACTTT,CAWSTGTGIYNSPLHF
TRBJ2-1,.,TRBV15,TRBD1,TGTGCCACCAGGGAAGGGGGCTCCCCCCTCTACAATGAGCAGTTCTTC,CATREGGSPLYNEQFF
TRBJ1-6,once,TRBV5-1,TRBD1,TGCGCCAGCAGCTTGGGCCCCCAGGGGGCAATGGGTTCACCCCTCCACTTT,CASSLGPQGAMGSPLHF
TRBJ2-7,.,TRBV30,TRBD1,TGTGCCTGGAGTGATGGACAGGGGCCGGGAGAGCAGTACTTC,CAWSDGQGPGEQYF
TRBJ1-2,.,TRBV3-1/TRBV3-2,.,TGTGCCAGCAGCCAAGCGTCCCTAATCGGTGGCTACACCTTC,CASSQASLIGGYTF
TRBJ1-2,.,TRBV7-8,.,TGTGCCAGCAGCTTAGTTTCCTCTAACTATGGCTACACCTTC,CASSLVSSNYGYTF
TRBJ1-1,once,TRBV5-4,TRBD1,TGTGCCAGCAGCTTGTTAAATCAGGGGGTTGGTACTGAAGCTTTCTTT,CASSLLNQGVGTEAFF
TRBJ2-3,.,TRBV28,TRBD2,TGTGCCAGCAGTTTAATGCGGGGGGGCACAGATACGCAGTATTTT,CASSLMRGGTDTQYF
TRBJ1-1,.,TRBV4-3,TRBD1,TGCGCCAGCAGCCATATTCGACAGGGGTATTCCATTGAAGCTTTCTTT,CASSHIRQGYSIEAFF
TRBJ1-1,.,TRBV20-1,TRBD1,TGCAGTGCTAGTGCTCAATGGGACAGGGGGTTGGCTTTCTTT,CSASAQWDRGLAFF
TRBJ1-5,.,TRBV29-1,.,TGCAGCGTTCAGTTCCTTAATCAGCCCCAGCATTTT,CSVQFLNQPQHF
TRBJ1-6,.,TRBV30,TRBD1,TGTGCCTGGAGTCCACGACAGGGCGGGGTCTCACCCCTCCACTTT,CAWSPRQGGVSPLHF
TRBJ1-2,.,TRBV5-4,.,TGTGCCAGCAGCTCTGGGGCACAGAACTATGGCTACACCTTC,CASSSGAQNYGYTF
TRBJ2-6,.,TRBV18,TRBD1,TGTGCCAGCTCACGGGGACAGGGCCCGTCAGGGGCCAACGTCCTGACTTTC,CASSRGQGPSGANVLTF
TRBJ1-2,.,TRBV15,.,TGTGCCACCAGCAGAGAGGGCCACTATGGCTACACCTTC,CATSREGHYGYTF
TRBJ2-1,.,TRBV20-1,TRBD2,TGCAGTGCTGGGCCCGGGGGGAGGTGGTTCTTC,CSAGPGGRWFF
TRBJ1-1,.,TRBV29-1,.,TGCAGCGTTGTTCTCTTCGGGGGGGGAACTGAAGCTTTCTTT,CSVVLFGGGTEAFF
TRBJ2-3,.,TRBV14,.,TGTGCCAGCAGCCAAACCCCGGACTGGAAGGATACGCAGTATTTT,CASSQTPDWKDTQYF
TRBJ1-2,.,TRBV7-3,.,TGTGCCAGCAGCCAGGCGGGGGCGGTTACTGGCTACACCTTC,CASSQAGAVTGYTF
TRBJ1-2,few,TRBV10-3,TRBD1,TGTGCCATCAGTGAGTCCGGACAGGGGGGCTATGGCTACACCTTC,CAISESGQGGYGYTF
TRBJ2-1,.,TRBV14,.,TGTGCCAGCAGCCGGACCCAGGGGTCCTACAATGAGCAGTTCTTC,CASSRTQGSYNEQFF